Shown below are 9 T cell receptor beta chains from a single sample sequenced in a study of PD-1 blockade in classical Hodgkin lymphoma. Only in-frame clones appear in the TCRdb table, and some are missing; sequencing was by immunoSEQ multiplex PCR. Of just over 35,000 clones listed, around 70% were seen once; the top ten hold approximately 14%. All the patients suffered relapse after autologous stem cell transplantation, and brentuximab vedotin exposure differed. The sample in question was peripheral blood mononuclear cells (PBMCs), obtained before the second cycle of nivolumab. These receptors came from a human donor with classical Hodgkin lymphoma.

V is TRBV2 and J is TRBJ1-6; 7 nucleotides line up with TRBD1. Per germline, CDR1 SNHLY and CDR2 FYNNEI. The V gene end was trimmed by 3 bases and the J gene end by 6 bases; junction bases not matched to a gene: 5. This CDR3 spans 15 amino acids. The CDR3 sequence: CASSERTGGNSPLHF. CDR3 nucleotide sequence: TGTGCCAGCAGTGAGCGGACAGGCGGTAATTCACCCCTCCACTTT.

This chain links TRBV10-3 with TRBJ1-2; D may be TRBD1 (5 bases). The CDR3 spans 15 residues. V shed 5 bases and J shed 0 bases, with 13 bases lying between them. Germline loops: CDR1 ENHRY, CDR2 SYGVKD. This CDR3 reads CAISPTGPANYGYTF. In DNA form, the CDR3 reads TGTGCCATCAGTCCCACAGGTCCAGCTAACTATGGCTACACCTTC.

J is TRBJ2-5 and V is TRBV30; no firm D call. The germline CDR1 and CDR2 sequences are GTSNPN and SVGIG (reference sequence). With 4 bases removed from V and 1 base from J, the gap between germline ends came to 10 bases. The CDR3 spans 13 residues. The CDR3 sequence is CAWNRGSQETQYF. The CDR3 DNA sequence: TGTGCCTGGAACCGAGGAAGCCAAGAGACCCAGTACTTC.

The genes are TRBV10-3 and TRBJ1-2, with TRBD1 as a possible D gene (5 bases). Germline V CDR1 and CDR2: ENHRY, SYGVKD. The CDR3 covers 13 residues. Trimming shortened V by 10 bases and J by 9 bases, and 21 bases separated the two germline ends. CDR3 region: CATKDGGSVSYTF. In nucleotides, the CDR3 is TGTGCCACCAAGGACGGGGGTTCTGTTAGCTACACCTTC.

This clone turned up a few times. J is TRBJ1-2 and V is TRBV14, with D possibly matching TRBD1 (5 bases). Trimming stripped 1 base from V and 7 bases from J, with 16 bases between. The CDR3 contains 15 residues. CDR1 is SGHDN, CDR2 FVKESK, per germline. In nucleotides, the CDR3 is TGTGCCAGCAGCCAAGCCGGGACCCTACTCGGTGGCTACACCTTC. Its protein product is CASSQAGTLLGGYTF.

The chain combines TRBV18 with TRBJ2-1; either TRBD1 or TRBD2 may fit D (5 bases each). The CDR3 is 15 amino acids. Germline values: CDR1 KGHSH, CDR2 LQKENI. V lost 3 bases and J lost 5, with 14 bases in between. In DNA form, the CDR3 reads TGTGCCAGCTCACCTTTCATCGGGGCCCACAATGAGCAGTTCTTC. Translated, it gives CASSPFIGAHNEQFF.

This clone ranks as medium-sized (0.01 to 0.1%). CDR3 bases: TGTGCCAGCAGCCTGGCGGGAACAGCATACACCGGGGAGCTGTTTTTT. Its protein is CASSLAGTAYTGELFF. J is TRBJ2-2 and V is TRBV5-5; D may be TRBD2 (6 bases). The germline CDR1 and CDR2 sequences are SGHKS and YYEKEE (reference sequence). The CDR3 loop spans 16 amino acids. The V end lost 4 bases, the J end lost 3 bases, and 16 bases lay between the germline ends. Together with reference TRBV5-5 and TRBJ2-2, the CDR3 gives the full variable domain: DAGVTQSPTHLIKTRGQQVTLRCSPISGHKSVSWYQQVLGQGPQFIFQYYEKEERGRGNFPDRFSARQFPNYSSELNVNALLLGDSALYLCASSLAGTAYTGELFFGEGSRLTVL.

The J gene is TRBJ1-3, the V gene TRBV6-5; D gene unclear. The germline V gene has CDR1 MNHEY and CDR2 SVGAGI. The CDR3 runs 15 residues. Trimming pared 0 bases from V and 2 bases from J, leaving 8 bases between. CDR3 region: CASSYSKNTGNTIYF. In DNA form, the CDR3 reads TGTGCCAGCAGTTACTCGAAGAATACTGGAAACACCATATATTTT.

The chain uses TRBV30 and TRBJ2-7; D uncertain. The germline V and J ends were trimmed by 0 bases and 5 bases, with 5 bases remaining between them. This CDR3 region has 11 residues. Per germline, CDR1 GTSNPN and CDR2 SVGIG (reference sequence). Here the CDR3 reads CAWSVLNEQYF. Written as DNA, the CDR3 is TGTGCCTGGAGTGTACTTAACGAGCAGTACTTC.